This entry lists 7 T cell receptor beta chains sequenced from one sample in a study of T cell repertoires in cytomegalovirus infection. One entry per CDR3 protein results from TCRdb running MiXCR on the reads. The table lists roughly 630,000 distinct CDR3 sequences, 20% to 25% of them singletons. The sample comprised CD8+ T cells from PBMCs. The receptors were gathered from a human donor in good health (CMV status not recorded). Some clones in this sample may be carry-over from other donors' samples.

This clonotype was seen more than once but under ten times. The rearrangement joins TRBV5-6 to TRBJ2-5; 9 bases match TRBD1. Trimming cost V 5 bases and J 2 bases; bases outside gene matches: 16. Germline loops: CDR1 SGHDT, CDR2 YYEEEE. The CDR3 sequence is 18 residues long. This CDR3 is CASSSTSWTGDRQETQYF. Here the CDR3 DNA reads TGTGCCAGCAGTTCCACCTCGTGGACAGGGGACCGTCAAGAGACCCAGTACTTC.

This clonotype was seen a few times. The J gene is TRBJ2-7, the V gene TRBV28; D remains unclear. The CDR3 spans 13 residues. V was trimmed by 4 bases and J by 3 bases, leaving 10 bases between them. Germline V lookup: CDR1 MDHEN, CDR2 SYDVKM. The CDR3 nucleotides are TGTGCCAGCAGTTCCCCGTTTAACTACGAGCAGTACGTC. Its translation: CASSSPFNYEQYV.

The chain recombines TRBV7-9 with TRBJ2-2; D unclear. CDR3 length: 15 amino acids. With 10 bases removed from V and 0 bases from J, the gap between germline ends came to 15 bases. Germline CDR1 and CDR2: SEHNR and FQNEAQ (reference sequence). The CDR3 DNA reads as TGTGCCACCGAGGACGATAACGCGAACACCGGGGAGCTGTTTTTT. Translation: CATEDDNANTGELFF.

This clonotype was observed a few times. V and J are TRBV9 and TRBJ1-1; D may be TRBD1 (5 bases). The CDR3 consists of 14 residues. Trimming cost V 4 bases and J 2 bases, with 12 bases left between them. In germline, CDR1 is SGDLS, CDR2 YYNGEE. The CDR3 DNA is TGTGCCAGCAGCTGGGGGATCTTCAACACTGAAGCTTTCTTT. This gives the protein CASSWGIFNTEAFF. The full variable domain, rest sourced from reference TRBV9 and TRBJ1-1, is DSGVTQTPKHLITATGQRVTLRCSPRSGDLSVYWYQQSLDQGLQFLIQYYNGEERAKGNILERFSAQQFPDLHSELNLSSLELGDSALYFCASSWGIFNTEAFFGQGTRLTVV.

This clonotype was recorded only once. Just one base apart from a much larger clone, this may be a read error. The chain recombines TRBV7-6 with TRBJ1-5, with TRBD1 as a possible D gene (6 bases). The CDR3 sequence is 14 residues long. Germline lookup yields CDR1 SGHVS and CDR2 FNYEAQ. The CDR3 sequence is CANSPRGYNQPQHF. DNA of the CDR3: TGTGCCAACAGCCCCAGGGGCTACAATCAGCCCCAGCATTTT.

This clonotype was counted ten times or more. The V and J genes are TRBV7-6 and TRBJ1-1, with D possibly matching TRBD1 (5 bases). CDR1 and CDR2 from the germline V gene are SGHVS and FNYEAQ. This CDR3 is 12 amino acids long. Trimming shortened V by 4 bases and J by 5 bases, and 8 bases separated the two germline ends. The CDR3 loop reads CASSSWGTEAFF. As DNA, the CDR3 is TGTGCCAGCAGCTCGTGGGGGACTGAAGCTTTCTTT.

Note on this clonotype: A read error is possible here, since a much larger clone lies one base away. The V call is TRBV6-5, the J call TRBJ1-1; D is undetermined. The CDR3 is 15 residues long. Germline V gene sequence: CDR1 MNHEY, CDR2 SVGAGI. The chain's CDR3 is CSSSYSKGGNTEAFF. As DNA, the CDR3 is TGTTCCAGCAGTTACTCAAAGGGCGGGAACACTGAAGCTTTCTTT.